A selection of T cell receptor beta chains follows, all from one sample in a study of low-dose radiotherapy and immunotherapy resistance in tumors. TCRdb itself ran the reads through MiXCR, one entry per CDR3 protein. In the table there are tens of thousands of distinct CDR3 sequences, roughly 17% of which are singletons. This material consisted of PBMCs, taken after low-dose radiotherapy plus immunotherapy. The receptor set was obtained from a male donor with prostate cancer. CDR3s include the opening cysteine and the closing phenylalanine or tryptophan. The order of the fields is J gene, V gene, D gene, clone size, CDR3 DNA, CDR3 protein. The D gene is left open where the match is weak. Only some rows state a clone size, as once, few, many or a class for expanded clones.

TRBJ2-5,TRBV28,NA,NA,TGTGCCAGCAGTTTCGGGACACGCGGGGAGACCCAGTACTTC,CASSFGTRGETQYF
TRBJ2-2,TRBV5-4,NA,many,TGTGCCAGCAGCGGAGAGCCAACGAACACCGGGGAGCTGTTTTTT,CASSGEPTNTGELFF
TRBJ2-7,TRBV4-3,TRBD2,NA,TGCGCCAGCAGCCAAGATTATACTAGCGGCTACGAGCAGTACTTC,CASSQDYTSGYEQYF
TRBJ2-1,TRBV30,NA,many,TGTGCCTGGGAAGAAACAGGGACCAATGAGCAGTTCTTC,CAWEETGTNEQFF
TRBJ1-1,TRBV6-4,NA,many,TGTGCCAGCAGTTCACAGATGAACACTGAAGCTTTCTTT,CASSSQMNTEAFF
TRBJ2-1,TRBV2,NA,many,TGTGCCAGCAGTGGCCCGCTATCCAGCCCCAACAATGAGCAGTTCTTC,CASSGPLSSPNNEQFF
TRBJ2-4,TRBV7-2,NA,many,TGTGCCAGCAGCTTACCGGGGGGCGCCAAAAACATTCAGTACTTC,CASSLPGGAKNIQYF
TRBJ2-6,TRBV15,NA,many,TGTGCCACCAGCCTGACTGGGGCCAACGTCCTGACTTTC,CATSLTGANVLTF
TRBJ2-7,TRBV2,NA,NA,NA,CASTNQTSMYLCASSLQAYEQYF
TRBJ2-7,TRBV28,NA,many,TGTGCCAGCACTATATCGGGCATTTCCTACGAGCAGTACTTC,CASTISGISYEQYF
TRBJ2-1,TRBV12-3/TRBV12-4,NA,many,TGTGCCAGCAGTTTATACCGGGACCGGGGCAATGAGCAGTTCTTC,CASSLYRDRGNEQFF
TRBJ2-7,TRBV6-5,NA,many,TGTGCCAGCAGTACCCCTCCGAGCTTCCATCAGTACTTC,CASSTPPSFHQYF
TRBJ1-1,TRBV10-3,NA,NA,TGTGCCATCAGTGAGTCCTTGACAGGCAGAATGAACACTGAAGCTTTCTTT,CAISESLTGRMNTEAFF
TRBJ2-1,TRBV14,TRBD1,many,TGTGCCAGCAGCCAAGCGAACAGGGGACCCTCCTACAATGAGCAGTTCTTC,CASSQANRGPSYNEQFF
TRBJ2-3,TRBV9,TRBD1,many,TGTGCCAGCAGCTCTTCCGGGACAGGGGGTTTTATGGTAGATACGCAGTATTTT,CASSSSGTGGFMVDTQYF
TRBJ2-7,TRBV7-2,NA,few,TGTGCCAGCAGCTCGGGGCACACCTCCTACGAGCAGTACTTC,CASSSGHTSYEQYF
TRBJ2-1,TRBV29-1,NA,many,TGCAGCGTTGATGCGGATAGCTCCTACAATGAGCAGTTCTTC,CSVDADSSYNEQFF
TRBJ2-7,TRBV19,TRBD2,NA,TGTGCCAGTAGATTCTCTAGCGGCCCCTACGAGCAGTACTTC,CASRFSSGPYEQYF
TRBJ1-5,TRBV6-1,NA,many,TGTGCCAGCAGCGCCCAGGGTGGAGGGAATCAGCCCCAGCATTTT,CASSAQGGGNQPQHF
TRBJ2-1,TRBV6-6,NA,NA,TGTGCCAGCACCCAAGCCCTCCGTACTCGGAATGAGCAGTTCTTC,CASTQALRTRNEQFF
TRBJ1-2,TRBV29-1,NA,many,TGCAGCGTTGTCACTCAGGGTGATGGCTACACCTTC,CSVVTQGDGYTF
TRBJ2-3,TRBV20-1,TRBD1,many,TGCAGTGCTAGACCCAGGGGGCGTTCCACAGATACGCAGTATTTT,CSARPRGRSTDTQYF
TRBJ2-5,TRBV28,TRBD2,many,TGTGCCAGCCAGGGACTTTCTAGCGGGAGCGGAGAGACCCAGTACTTC,CASQGLSSGSGETQYF
TRBJ1-2,TRBV28,TRBD1,many,TGTGGTTCCAGGGGGAAAGCTAACTATGGCTACACCTTC,CGSRGKANYGYTF
TRBJ2-7,TRBV7-2,NA,NA,TGTGCCAGCAGCTTATCTTGGGGGAACGAGCAGTACTTC,CASSLSWGNEQYF
TRBJ2-1,TRBV11-2,TRBD2,few,TGTGCCAGCAGCTCCTCCCCTAGCGGGAGCTCCTACAATGAGCAGTTCTTC,CASSSSPSGSSYNEQFF
TRBJ2-1,TRBV14,TRBD1,NA,TGTGCCAGCAGCCAGGCAGGGGGACGGGATGAGCAGTTCTTC,CASSQAGGRDEQFF
TRBJ2-1,TRBV19,NA,many,TGTGCCAGTAGTATCGTCCCGGACGGAACGGGACTCAATGAGCAGTTCTTC,CASSIVPDGTGLNEQFF
TRBJ2-2,TRBV5-4,TRBD2,few,TGTGCCAGCAGCCGCGGGCGGGGGGGGCGTGTTGCCGGGGAGCTGTTTTTT,CASSRGRGGRVAGELFF
TRBJ2-3,TRBV27,TRBD1,many,TGTGCCAGCAGTTCGGGACAGTTCACAGATACGCAGTATTTT,CASSSGQFTDTQYF
TRBJ2-3,TRBV20-1,NA,many,TGCAGTGCCCCGCCGGGGGGCACAGATACGCAGTATTTT,CSAPPGGTDTQYF
TRBJ2-3,TRBV7-2,TRBD1,many,TGTGCCAGCAGCCTATCGACAGGGGGAACAGATACGCAGTATTTT,CASSLSTGGTDTQYF
TRBJ2-7,TRBV18,NA,many,TGTGCCAGCTCACCACCGGCTGCAAACTACGAGCAGTACTTC,CASSPPAANYEQYF
TRBJ2-5,TRBV7-2,NA,many,TGTGCCAGCAGCCAACACCAAGAGACCCAGTACTTC,CASSQHQETQYF
TRBJ1-6,TRBV21-1,NA,many,TGTGCCAGCAGCGAAACACAGGGTGGTAATTCACCCCTCCACTTT,CASSETQGGNSPLHF
TRBJ2-2,TRBV11-2,NA,NA,NA,CASDQRAGELFFF
TRBJ2-5,TRBV7-9,TRBD2,NA,TGTGCCAGCAGCGATGGACTAGCGGGAGCAGAGACCCAGTACTTC,CASSDGLAGAETQYF
TRBJ2-1,TRBV28,NA,many,TGTGCCAGCAGTTATGTCACAGGCCCACGCAATGAGCAGTTCTTC,CASSYVTGPRNEQFF
TRBJ2-1,TRBV20-1,TRBD2,many,TGCAGTGCTATCGGGACTAGGGGAAACAATGAGCAGTTCTTC,CSAIGTRGNNEQFF
TRBJ2-7,TRBV20-1,NA,many,TGCAGTGCTGGGGGGGGGACAGCCTCCTACGAGCAGTACTTC,CSAGGGTASYEQYF
TRBJ2-2,TRBV24-1,NA,many,TGTGCCACCAGTGAAAAGGGCGGAACCGGGGAGCTGTTTTTT,CATSEKGGTGELFF
TRBJ1-6,TRBV7-8,TRBD1,many,TGTGCCAGCAGCCCGAGGGGCGGACAGGGGGCGAATTCACCCCTCCACTTT,CASSPRGGQGANSPLHF
TRBJ2-7,TRBV5-1,TRBD2,many,TGCGCCAGCAGCTTCGGCGGGAGCTCCTACGAGCAGTACTTC,CASSFGGSSYEQYF
TRBJ2-4,TRBV28,NA,many,TGTGCCAGCAGTTCAGGGGTCCTAGCCAAAAACATTCAGTACTTC,CASSSGVLAKNIQYF
TRBJ2-3,TRBV9,TRBD2,many,TGTGCCAGCAGCGAATCCGGGACTAGGGGAGATACGCAGTATTTT,CASSESGTRGDTQYF
TRBJ2-3,TRBV19,NA,many,TGTGCCAGTAGTATAGCGAGCGGGAGCACAGATACGCAGTATTTT,CASSIASGSTDTQYF
TRBJ1-6,TRBV27,NA,many,TGTGCCAGCAGACGAGGGAATACGGTCTATAATTCACCCCTCCACTTT,CASRRGNTVYNSPLHF
TRBJ1-2,TRBV7-2,TRBD1,many,TGTGCCAGCAGCCGGGACAGGGGATCGCTTAACGGCTACACCTTC,CASSRDRGSLNGYTF
TRBJ1-1,TRBV19,NA,few,TGTGCCAGTAGTGACACCAGAGAGACTGAAGCTTTCTTT,CASSDTRETEAFF
TRBJ2-7,TRBV28,NA,many,TGTGCCAGCAGTTATGGTGTTGGCGACACCTACGAGCAGTACTTC,CASSYGVGDTYEQYF
TRBJ1-5,TRBV6-5,NA,NA,TGTGCCAGCAGTCCCTCGGGACCCGGGCAGCCCCAGCATTTT,CASSPSGPGQPQHF
TRBJ2-6,TRBV18,NA,NA,TGTGCCAGCTCACACCAGACTTCTGTTTCTGGGGCCAACGTCCTGACTTTC,CASSHQTSVSGANVLTF
TRBJ2-7,TRBV6-2/TRBV6-3,TRBD2,many,TGTGCCAGCAGTGCAAGGCGGGAGAGGTTCTACGAGCAGTACTTC,CASSARRERFYEQYF
TRBJ2-1,TRBV20-1,NA,many,TGCACAGCCGCGTTCTACAATGAGCAGTTCTTC,CTAAFYNEQFF
TRBJ2-3,TRBV11-3,NA,many,TGTGCCAGCAGCCCCGGGGCGCCTGGAGATACGCAGTATTTT,CASSPGAPGDTQYF